A selection of T cell receptor beta chains follows, all from one sample in a study of T cell responses to AZD1222 COVID-19 vaccine. TCRdb's copy holds only in-frame clones and misses some; the assay was immunoSEQ multiplex PCR. The data hold some 150,000 clones, with approximately 90% observed a single time. The starting material was peripheral blood, obtained on day 0 of AZD1222 vaccination. Receptors originate from an adult in good health. Both conserved end residues are part of each CDR3. The D gene is left open where the match is weak. Some rows have no size entry. The others give once, few or many, or a class for an expanded clone.

clone size	CDR3 length	V gene	J gene	D gene	CDR3 DNA	CDR3 protein
NA	14	TRBV3-1/TRBV3-2	TRBJ1-2	TRBD1	TGTGCCAGCAGCTTACAGGGGGCTAACTATGGCTACACCTTC	CASSLQGANYGYTF
NA	16	TRBV12-5	TRBJ1-2	NA	TGTGCTAGTGGTTTGACGCTGAGTAGTTCTAACTATGGCTACACCTTC	CASGLTLSSSNYGYTF
NA	12	TRBV19	TRBJ1-1	NA	TGTGCCAGTATGGACTGGAACACTGAAGCTTTCTTT	CASMDWNTEAFF
NA	17	TRBV3-1/TRBV3-2	TRBJ2-1	TRBD2	TGTGCCAGCAGCCAAACCCCACTAGCGGGGGGGCGCAATGAGCAGTTCTTC	CASSQTPLAGGRNEQFF
once	12	TRBV2	TRBJ2-5	NA	TGTGCCAGCAGTAGACAAGGAGAGACCCAGTACTTC	CASSRQGETQYF
NA	16	TRBV5-1	TRBJ2-1	NA	TGCGCCAGCAGCTTGGATACCGACAGTGGGCTAAATGAGCAGTTCTTC	CASSLDTDSGLNEQFF
NA	15	TRBV5-4	TRBJ2-5	NA	TGTGCCAGCAGCTTGGCGACTGGGGCGCGGGAGACCCAGTACTTC	CASSLATGARETQYF
NA	12	TRBV28	TRBJ1-3	TRBD1	TGTGCCGGCCGGGGTAGGCTACAGGGGAAGGGTTTT	CAGRGRLQGKGF
NA	13	TRBV18	TRBJ1-2	NA	TGTGCCAGCTCACCACCAGAAAACTATGGCTACACCTTC	CASSPPENYGYTF
NA	14	TRBV7-9	TRBJ2-5	NA	TGTGCCAGCAGCTTAGGGTTGGGAGGCTTTCTCCAGTACTTC	CASSLGLGGFLQYF
NA	15	TRBV9	TRBJ1-5	TRBD1	TGTGCCAGCAGCGTAGGGGACAGGGTCAATCAGCCCCAGCATTTT	CASSVGDRVNQPQHF